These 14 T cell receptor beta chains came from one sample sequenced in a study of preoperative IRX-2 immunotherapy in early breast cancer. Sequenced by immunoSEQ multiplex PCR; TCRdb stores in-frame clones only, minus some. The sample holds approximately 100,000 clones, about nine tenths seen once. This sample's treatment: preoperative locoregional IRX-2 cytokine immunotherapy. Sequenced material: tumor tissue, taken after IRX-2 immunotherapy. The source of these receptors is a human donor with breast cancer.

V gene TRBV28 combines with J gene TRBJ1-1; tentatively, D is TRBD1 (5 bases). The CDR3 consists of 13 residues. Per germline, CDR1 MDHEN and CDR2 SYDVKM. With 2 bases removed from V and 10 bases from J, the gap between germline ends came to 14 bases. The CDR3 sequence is CASSLKRGRGAFF. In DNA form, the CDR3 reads TGTGCCAGCAGTTTAAAGAGGGGTAGGGGAGCTTTCTTT.

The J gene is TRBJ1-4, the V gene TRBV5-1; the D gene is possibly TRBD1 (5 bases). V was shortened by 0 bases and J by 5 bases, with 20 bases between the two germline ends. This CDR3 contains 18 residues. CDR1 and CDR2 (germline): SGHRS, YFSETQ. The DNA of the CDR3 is TGCGCCAGCAGCTTGGTGGCAGGGACGTTGAGGGCGAATGAAAAACTGTTTTTT. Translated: CASSLVAGTLRANEKLFF.

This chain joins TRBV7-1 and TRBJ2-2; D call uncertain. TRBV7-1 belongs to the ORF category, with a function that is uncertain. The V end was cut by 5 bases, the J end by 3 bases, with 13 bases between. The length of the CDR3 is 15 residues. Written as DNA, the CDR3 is TGTGCCAGCAGCGCCCCCTGGTTTTACACCGGGGAGCTGTTTTTT. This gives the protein CASSAPWFYTGELFF.

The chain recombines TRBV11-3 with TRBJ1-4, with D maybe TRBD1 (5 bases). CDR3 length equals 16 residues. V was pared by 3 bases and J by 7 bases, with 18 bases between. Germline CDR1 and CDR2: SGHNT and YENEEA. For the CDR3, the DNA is TGTGCCAGCAGCTTGGTCGTAGCAGGGAGAGGTGAAAAACTGTTTTTT. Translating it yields CASSLVVAGRGEKLFF.

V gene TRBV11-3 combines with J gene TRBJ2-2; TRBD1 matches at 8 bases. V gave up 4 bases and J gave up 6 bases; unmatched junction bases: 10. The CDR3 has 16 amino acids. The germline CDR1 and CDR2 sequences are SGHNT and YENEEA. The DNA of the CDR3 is TGTGCCAGCAGCTCCCGGACAGGGTTGGTCGCCGGGGAGCTGTTTTTT. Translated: CASSSRTGLVAGELFF.

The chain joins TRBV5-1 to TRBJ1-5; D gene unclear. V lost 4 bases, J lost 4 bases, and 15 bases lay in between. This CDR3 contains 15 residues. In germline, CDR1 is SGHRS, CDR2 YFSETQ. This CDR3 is CASSESGDRNQPQHF. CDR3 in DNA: TGCGCCAGCAGCGAGTCTGGGGATAGAAATCAGCCCCAGCATTTT.

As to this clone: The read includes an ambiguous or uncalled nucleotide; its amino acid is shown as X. This CDR3 is CASSXYQETQYF. For the CDR3, the DNA is TGTGCCAGCTCAYCGTACCAAGAGACCCAGTACTTC. The rearrangement links TRBV18 to TRBJ2-5; the D is unclear. The CDR3 loop spans 12 amino acids. Deletions cut 5 bases from V and 0 bases from J, with 4 bases between. From germline, CDR1 is KGHSH and CDR2 LQKENI.

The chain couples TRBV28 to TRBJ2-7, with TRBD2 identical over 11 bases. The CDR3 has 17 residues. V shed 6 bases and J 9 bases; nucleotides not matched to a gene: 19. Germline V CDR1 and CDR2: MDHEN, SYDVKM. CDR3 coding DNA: TGTGCCAGCAGCCCACCCTCCCCCAGGACTAGCGGGTCCCTGCAGTACTTC. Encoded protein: CASSPPSPRTSGSLQYF.

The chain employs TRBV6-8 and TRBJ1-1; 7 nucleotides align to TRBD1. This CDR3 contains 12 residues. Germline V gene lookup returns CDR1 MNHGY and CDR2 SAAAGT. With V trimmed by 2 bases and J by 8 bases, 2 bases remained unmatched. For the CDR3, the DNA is TGTGCCAGCAGTTACGTGGACAGGGAAGCTTTCTTT. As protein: CASSYVDREAFF.

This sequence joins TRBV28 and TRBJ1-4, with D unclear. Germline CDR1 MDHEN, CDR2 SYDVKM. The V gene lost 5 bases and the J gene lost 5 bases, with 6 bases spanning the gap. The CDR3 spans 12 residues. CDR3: CASSPLNEKLFF. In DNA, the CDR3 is TGTGCCAGCAGTCCTTTAAATGAAAAACTGTTTTTT.

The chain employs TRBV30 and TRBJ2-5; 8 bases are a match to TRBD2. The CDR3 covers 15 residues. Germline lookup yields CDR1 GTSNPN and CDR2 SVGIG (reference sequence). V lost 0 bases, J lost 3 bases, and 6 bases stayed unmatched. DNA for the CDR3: TGTGCCTGGAGTGTAGGGGGACTAGGGGAAGAGACCCAGTACTTC. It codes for CAWSVGGLGEETQYF.

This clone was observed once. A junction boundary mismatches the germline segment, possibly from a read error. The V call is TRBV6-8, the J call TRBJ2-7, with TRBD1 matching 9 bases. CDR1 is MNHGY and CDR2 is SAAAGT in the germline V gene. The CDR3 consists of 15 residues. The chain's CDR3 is CAISGGTGFDYEQYF. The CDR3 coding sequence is TGTGCCATCAGTGGGGGGACAGGGTTTGACTACGAGCAGTACTTC.

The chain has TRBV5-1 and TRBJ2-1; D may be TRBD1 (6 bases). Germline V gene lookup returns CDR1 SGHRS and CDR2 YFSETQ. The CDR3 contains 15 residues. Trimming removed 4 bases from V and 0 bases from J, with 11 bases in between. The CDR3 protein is CASSGTGLSYNEQFF. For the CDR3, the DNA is TGCGCCAGCAGCGGAACAGGGCTCTCCTACAATGAGCAGTTCTTC.

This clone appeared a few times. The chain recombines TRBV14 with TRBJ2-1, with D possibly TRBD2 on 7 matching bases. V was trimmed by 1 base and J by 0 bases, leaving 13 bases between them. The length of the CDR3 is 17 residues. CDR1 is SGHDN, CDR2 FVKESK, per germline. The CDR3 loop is CASSQGAGAFSYNEQFF. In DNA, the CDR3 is TGTGCCAGCAGCCAAGGGGCGGGGGCATTCTCCTACAATGAGCAGTTCTTC.